The sequence of this T cell receptor (beta chain) was determined in a study of human T cells and chemical hapten exposure. For the study at large: Patches with 0.01% DPC went on the upper back, and the tests were read at 6 days. A mostly female patient group had alopecia areata, totalis or universalis. It was small differences in pooled library volume that mainly caused per-sample TCR yields to vary.

Time point here: pre-sensitization, week 0. This sample's treatment: therapeutic diphenylcyclopropenone sensitization with weekly scalp DPC. TCRdb independently ran MiXCR on the RACE reads; one entry per CDR3 protein. The profile shows fewer than 350,000 distinct CDR3 sequences, roughly 7.7% of them singletons. This clonotype was detected only a few times. The CDR3 contains 14 residues. Per the germline V gene, CDR1 is MNHNS and CDR2 is SASEGT. Deletions cut 2 bases from V and 1 base from J, with 8 bases between. Sequencing used whole blood, obtained in connection with sensitization to the hapten diphenylcyclopropenone (DPC). The rearrangement joins TRBV6-1 to TRBJ1-1; the D is unclear. The sequence was collected from a man between 18 and 35 years old with alopecia areata. Some clones in this sample may be carry-over from other donors' samples. The CDR3 nucleotides read TGTGCCAGCAGTGAATCCCCAGCGAACACTGAAGCTTTCTTT. It is translated as CASSESPANTEAFF.